One and the same sample provided the 5 T cell receptor beta chains below, sequenced in a study of blood T cell repertoires in COVID-19. TCRdb keeps only in-frame clones here, not all; method: immunoSEQ multiplex PCR. The sample shows about 160,000 clones, approximately 82% of them seen only once. Sequences were obtained from peripheral blood. Every receptor here comes from a woman older than 75 with acute or convalescent COVID-19.

This rearrangement joins TRBV5-4 to TRBJ2-1; D not certain. Germline lookup yields CDR1 SGHNT and CDR2 YYREEE (reference sequence). The V gene lost 0 bases and the J gene lost 7 bases, with 8 bases spanning the gap. The CDR3 sequence is 13 residues long. The CDR3 sequence is CASSLARNNEQFF. In DNA, the CDR3 is TGTGCCAGCAGCTTGGCCAGAAATAATGAGCAGTTCTTC.

V usage is TRBV7-9 and J usage is TRBJ1-4; D possibly corresponds to TRBD1 (6 bases). From germline, CDR1 is SEHNR and CDR2 FQNEAQ (reference sequence). CDR3 length: 14 residues. Trimming shortened V by 7 bases and J by 3 bases, and 12 bases separated the two germline ends. CDR3 amino acids: CASTKDRPNEKLFF. The CDR3 DNA reads as TGTGCCAGCACCAAGGACAGACCTAATGAAAAACTGTTTTTT. The whole variable domain, remainder taken from reference TRBV7-9 and TRBJ1-4, is DTGVSQNPRHKITKRGQNVTFRCDPISEHNRLYWYRQTLGQGPEFLTYFQNEAQLEKSRLLSDRFSAERPKGSFSTLEIQRTEQGDSAMYLCASTKDRPNEKLFFGSGTQLSVL.

V and J are TRBV14 and TRBJ2-1; 10 bases align to TRBD1. CDR3 size: 15 residues. V trimming: 6 bases; J trimming: 3 bases; junction bases outside the gene matches: 5. Looked up from germline, CDR1 is SGHDN and CDR2 is FVKESK. The CDR3 is CASRGTGENYNEQFF. The CDR3 DNA reads as TGTGCCAGCAGGGGGACAGGGGAAAACTACAATGAGCAGTTCTTC. The whole variable domain, remainder taken from reference TRBV14 and TRBJ2-1, is EAGVTQFPSHSVIEKGQTVTLRCDPISGHDNLYWYRRVMGKEIKFLLHFVKESKQDESGMPNNRFLAERTGGTYSTLKVQPAELEDSGVYFCASRGTGENYNEQFFGPGTRLTVL.

The V gene is TRBV29-1, the J gene TRBJ2-3; 7 nucleotides line up with TRBD2. Losses at the gene ends were 3 bases for V and 5 bases for J; bases not matched to a gene: 5. The CDR3 loop spans 13 amino acids. Germline V CDR1 and CDR2: SQVTM, ANQGSEA. The CDR3: CSVDEGGIDTQYF. The CDR3 coding sequence is TGCAGCGTTGATGAGGGAGGGATAGATACGCAGTATTTT.

The chain employs TRBV12-3 or TRBV12-4 and TRBJ2-5; 8 bases line up with TRBD1. J gave up 4 bases and V 4 bases, and 2 bases lay outside the gene matches. The length of the CDR3 is 13 residues. CDR3 residues: CASSYQGAETQYF. The CDR3, as DNA: TGTGCCAGCAGTTACCAGGGGGCAGAGACCCAGTACTTC.